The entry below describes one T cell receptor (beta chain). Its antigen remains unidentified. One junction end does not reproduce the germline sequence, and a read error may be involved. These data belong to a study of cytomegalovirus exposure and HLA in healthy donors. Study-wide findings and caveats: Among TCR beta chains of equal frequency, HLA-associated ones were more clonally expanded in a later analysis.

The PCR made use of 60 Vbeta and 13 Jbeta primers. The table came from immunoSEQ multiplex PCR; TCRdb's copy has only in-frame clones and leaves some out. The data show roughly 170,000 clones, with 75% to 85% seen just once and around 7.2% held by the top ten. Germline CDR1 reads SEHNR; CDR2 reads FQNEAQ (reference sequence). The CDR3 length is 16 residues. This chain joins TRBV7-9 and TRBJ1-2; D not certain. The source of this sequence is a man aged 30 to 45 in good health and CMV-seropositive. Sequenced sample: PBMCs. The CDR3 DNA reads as TGTTCCAGCAGCTTAGCGAGGCCCATGGTCCACTATGGCTACACCTTC. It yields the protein CSSSLARPMVHYGYTF.